A selection of T cell receptor beta chains follows, all from one sample in a study of blood T cell repertoires in COVID-19. Clones were read by immunoSEQ multiplex PCR, and TCRdb kept only the in-frame ones, dropping some. The data hold approximately 97,000 clones, with approximately 86% observed a single time. The sequenced material came from peripheral blood. The receptors were gathered from a man in his forties or fifties with COVID-19, enrolled during active disease. Both conserved end residues are part of each CDR3. The D gene is left open where the match is weak. For some rows the clone size is stated as once, few or many, or as a class when expanded; others skip it.

len,d_gene,abundance,j_gene,v_gene,CDR3nt,CDR3aa
14,-,-,TRBJ2-4,TRBV3-1/TRBV3-2,TGTGCCAGCAGCCAATTGGGCAAATCAAACATTCAGTACTTC,CASSQLGKSNIQYF
14,TRBD1,-,TRBJ1-5,TRBV28,TGTGCCAGCAGTATAGGACAGGGGGATCAGCCCCAGCATTTT,CASSIGQGDQPQHF
20,TRBD1,-,TRBJ1-6,TRBV15,TGTGCCACCAGCAGAGATCTGGAGACGGGACAGGGACTCTATAATTCACCCCTCCACTTT,CATSRDLETGQGLYNSPLHF
15,TRBD2,-,TRBJ2-1,TRBV28,TGTGCCAGCAGTTCCCCTAGCGGGGCCTACAATGAGCAGTTCTTC,CASSSPSGAYNEQFF
14,-,once,TRBJ1-1,TRBV7-6,TGTGCCAGCAGCCTAATGGGGGGGCAAACTGAAGCTTTCTTT,CASSLMGGQTEAFF
17,TRBD1,-,TRBJ1-2,TRBV27,TGTGCCAGCAGACCTTTTAGTTTAGGGACAGGGATCAGGGGCTACACCTTC,CASRPFSLGTGIRGYTF
15,-,-,TRBJ2-7,TRBV7-7,TGTGCTAGCAGCTTAGGCCAGGGGAGGGACTACGAGCAGTACTTC,CASSLGQGRDYEQYF
17,TRBD2,-,TRBJ2-5,TRBV2,TGTGCCAGCAGGACAATGACCCTAGCGGGGGGCCAAGAGACCCAGTACTTC,CASRTMTLAGGQETQYF
15,-,-,TRBJ1-5,TRBV5-5,TGTGCCAGCAGACCTCAGGGGTTTAGCAATCAGCCCCAGCATTTT,CASRPQGFSNQPQHF
14,-,-,TRBJ2-5,TRBV11-2,TGTGCCAGCAGCAACCGACGGGGTCAAGAGACCCAGTACTTC,CASSNRRGQETQYF
16,TRBD1,-,TRBJ2-7,TRBV5-1,TGCGCCAGCAGCCTTCATCCATCAGGACAGGGGAACGAGCAGTACTTC,CASSLHPSGQGNEQYF
15,-,-,TRBJ1-1,TRBV18,TGTGCCAGCTCACCAAGCCTCCAGGGGAACACTGAAGCTTTCTTT,CASSPSLQGNTEAFF
14,TRBD1,-,TRBJ2-2,TRBV30,TGTGCCTGGACAAGACAGGGATGGACCGGGGAGCTGTTTTTT,CAWTRQGWTGELFF
19,TRBD2,-,TRBJ2-1,TRBV9,TGTGCCAGCAGCGTAGGTTCTTGGCTAGCGGGGGACTCCTACAATGAGCAGTTCTTC,CASSVGSWLAGDSYNEQFF
13,TRBD1,-,TRBJ2-7,TRBV12-3/TRBV12-4,TGTGCCAGCAGATCCGACAGGGACTACGAGCAGTACTTC,CASRSDRDYEQYF
13,TRBD1,once,TRBJ1-2,TRBV27,TGTGCCAGCAGTCCCGGGACAGGGTATGGCTACACCTTC,CASSPGTGYGYTF
13,-,few,TRBJ1-2,TRBV30,TGTGCCTGGAGTAAGGGTACCGGGGATGGCTACACCTTC,CAWSKGTGDGYTF
18,TRBD1,-,TRBJ1-6,TRBV30,TGTGCCTGGAGAACCGGGACAGGTTTGCCTCCCTATAATTCACCCCTCCACTTT,CAWRTGTGLPPYNSPLHF
14,-,-,TRBJ2-7,TRBV5-1,TGCGCCAGCAGCCCGTACAGGAACTCCTACGAGCAGTACTTC,CASSPYRNSYEQYF
17,-,-,TRBJ2-1,TRBV18,TGTGCCAGAACCCCCCTAAAATCAAAGGCGGGTTACAATGAGCAGTTCTTC,CARTPLKSKAGYNEQFF
15,TRBD1,-,TRBJ2-5,TRBV5-1,TGCGCCAGCAGCTTGGGACAGGGGACCCAAGAGACCCAGTACTTC,CASSLGQGTQETQYF
17,TRBD2,-,TRBJ2-1,TRBV11-2,TGTGCCAGCAGCTTAACTTCGGGGACTAGCGGGGTAAACGGGCAGTTCTTC,CASSLTSGTSGVNGQFF